What follows are 6 T cell receptor beta chains derived from one specimen sequenced in a study of T cells in Graves' hyperthyroidism and ophthalmopathy. Authors of the study amplified TCR beta CDR3 regions from RNA transcripts. Initially, a first-round RT-PCR of the TCR CDR3 employed the HTBI primer set. TCRdb re-analysed the multiplex PCR reads in MiXCR, keeping a single row per CDR3 protein. The sample records hundreds of thousands of distinct CDR3 sequences, more than 20% being singletons. The specimen was blood. The receptors originated from a man aged 50 or older with Graves' hyperthyroidism.

This clonotype has at least ten counts. The chain couples TRBV6-1 to TRBJ1-1; perhaps TRBD1 as D (5 bases). V shed 6 bases and J shed 0 bases, with 14 bases lying between them. The CDR3 is made up of 15 amino acids. Germline values: CDR1 MNHNS, CDR2 SASEGT. The CDR3 DNA follows: TGTGCCAGCAGGCCTAGGGGCAGAGTGAACACTGAAGCTTTCTTT. Translating it yields CASRPRGRVNTEAFF.

This clonotype was detected many times. V is TRBV2 and J is TRBJ1-4; 7 bases agree with TRBD1. V lost 7 bases, J lost 5 bases, and 7 bases stayed unmatched. This CDR3 region has 14 residues. Per the germline V gene, CDR1 is SNHLY and CDR2 is FYNNEI. The CDR3 sequence is CASNSGQRNEKLFF. The DNA of the CDR3 is TGTGCCAGCAACTCGGGACAGAGAAATGAAAAACTGTTTTTT.

This clonotype was picked up many times. The chain carries TRBV2 and TRBJ2-7; D is perhaps TRBD1 (6 bases). This CDR3 contains 14 residues. The germline CDR1 and CDR2 sequences are SNHLY and FYNNEI. V was pared by 6 bases and J by 5 bases, with 17 bases between. CDR3 nucleotide sequence: TGTGCCAGCAGAATGGACAGCGTTAGCCACGAGCAGTACTTC. It codes for CASRMDSVSHEQYF. Looking up the rest from reference TRBV2 and TRBJ2-7 gives the full variable domain: EPEVTQTPSHQVTQMGQEVILRCVPISNHLYFYWYRQILGQKVEFLVSFYNNEISEKSEIFDDQFSVERPDGSNFTLKIRSTKLEDSAMYFCASRMDSVSHEQYFGPGTRLTVT.

Worth noting for this clonotype: Since a much larger clone is just one base distant, this may be a read error. The chain employs TRBV27 and TRBJ2-3, with TRBD2 identical over 9 bases. Trimming took 4 bases from V and 4 from J; bases not matched to a gene: 9. Germline V lookup: CDR1 MNHEY, CDR2 SMNVEV (reference sequence). The CDR3 contains 16 residues. The CDR3 nucleotides read TGTGCCAGCAGTTCCTTAGCGGGAGCCAGGCCAGATACGCAGTATTTT. Its translation: CASSSLAGARPDTQYF.

This clonotype was counted between two and nine times. V is TRBV5-1 and J is TRBJ2-7; weak D call: TRBD2 (6 bases). The V gene's germline CDR1 is SGHRS and CDR2 YFSETQ. CDR3 size: 15 residues. Trimming took 0 bases from V and 5 from J, leaving 15 bases between them. In DNA, the CDR3 is TGCGCCAGCAGCTTGGGATCGGGAGTCGGCGACGAGCAGTACTTC. It is translated as CASSLGSGVGDEQYF.

Only one count was recorded for this clonotype. This chain connects TRBV10-3 to TRBJ1-1; tentatively, D is TRBD1 (5 bases). Germline CDR1 ENHRY, CDR2 SYGVKD. The CDR3 covers 14 residues. With 0 bases removed from V and 11 bases from J, the gap between germline ends came to 16 bases. The CDR3 loop reads CAISESSAGRDAFF. The DNA of the CDR3 is TGTGCCATCAGTGAGTCGAGTGCAGGGCGGGATGCTTTCTTT.